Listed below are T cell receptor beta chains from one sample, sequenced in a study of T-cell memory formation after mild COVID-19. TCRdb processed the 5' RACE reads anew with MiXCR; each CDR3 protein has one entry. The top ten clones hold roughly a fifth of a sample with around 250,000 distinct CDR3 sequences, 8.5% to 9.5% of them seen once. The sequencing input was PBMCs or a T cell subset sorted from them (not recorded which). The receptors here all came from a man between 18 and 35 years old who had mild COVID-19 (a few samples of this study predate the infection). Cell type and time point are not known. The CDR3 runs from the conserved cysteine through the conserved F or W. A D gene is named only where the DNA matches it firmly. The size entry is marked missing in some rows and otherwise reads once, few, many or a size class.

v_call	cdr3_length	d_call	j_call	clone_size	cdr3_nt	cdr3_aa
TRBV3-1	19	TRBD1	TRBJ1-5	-	TGTGCCAGCAGCCAAGATTACCCTCTGGGACAGGGGGCAAATCAGCCCCAGCATTTT	CASSQDYPLGQGANQPQHF
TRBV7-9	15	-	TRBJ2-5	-	TGTGCCAGCAGTCGAAGCAGGGGATTCAGAGAGACCCAGTACTTC	CASSRSRGFRETQYF
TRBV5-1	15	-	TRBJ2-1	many	TGCGCCAGCAGCTTTTACCCTAGCTCCTACAATGAGCAGTTCTTC	CASSFYPSSYNEQFF
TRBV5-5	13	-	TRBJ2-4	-	TGTGCCAGCAGCTCCGTGGGCGAAAACATTCAGTACTTC	CASSSVGENIQYF
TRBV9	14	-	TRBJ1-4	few	TGTGCCAGCAGCGTAACCGGGTTGAGTGAAAAACTGTTTTTT	CASSVTGLSEKLFF
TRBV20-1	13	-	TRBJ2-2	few	TGCAGTGCTAAGGGGGCGGGGACCGGGGAGCTGTTTTTT	CSAKGAGTGELFF
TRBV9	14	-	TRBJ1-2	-	TGTGCCAGCAGCCCGATAGACAGCCCCTATGGCTACACCTTC	CASSPIDSPYGYTF
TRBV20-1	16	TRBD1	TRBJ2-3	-	TGCAGTGCTAGAGATCTACGGGACAGGGGGCTCGATACGCAGTATTTT	CSARDLRDRGLDTQYF
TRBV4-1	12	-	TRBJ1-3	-	TGCGCCAGCAGCCAAGATAGAAACACCATATATTTT	CASSQDRNTIYF
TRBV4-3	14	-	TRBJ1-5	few	TGCGCCAGCAGCCAAGATGTCAGAGAAAGGCCCCAGCATTTT	CASSQDVRERPQHF
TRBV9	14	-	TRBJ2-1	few	TGTGCCAGCAGCGCCCCAGAGGTATACAATGAGCAGTTCTTC	CASSAPEVYNEQFF
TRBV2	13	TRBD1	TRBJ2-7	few	TGTGCCAGCAACGGACAGGGGTTGGAGGAGCAGTACTTC	CASNGQGLEEQYF
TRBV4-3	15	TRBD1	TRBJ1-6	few	TGCGCCAGCAGCCATTACGGACAGGGGAATTCACCCCTCCACTTT	CASSHYGQGNSPLHF
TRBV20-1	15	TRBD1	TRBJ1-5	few	TGCAGTGCTCCCCAGGGACAGTATAGCAATCAGCCCCAGCATTTT	CSAPQGQYSNQPQHF
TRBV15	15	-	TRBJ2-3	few	TGTGCCACCAGCAGAGATCATAGGAGCACGGATACGCAGTATTTT	CATSRDHRSTDTQYF
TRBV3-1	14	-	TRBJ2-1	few	TGTGCCAGCAGCCAAGTTACGCCGAGCAATGAGCAGTTCTTC	CASSQVTPSNEQFF
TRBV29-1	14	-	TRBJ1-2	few	TGCAGCGTTGAAGACACAAGTCTTAACTATGGCTACACCTTC	CSVEDTSLNYGYTF
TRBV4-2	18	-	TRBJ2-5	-	TGTGCCAGCAGCCAAGATCAGCGACTAGAAGTGGGTCTGGGGACCCAGTACTTC	CASSQDQRLEVGLGTQYF
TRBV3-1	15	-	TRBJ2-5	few	TGTGCCAGCAGCCAAGATAACACTATTCAAGAGACCCAGTACTTC	CASSQDNTIQETQYF
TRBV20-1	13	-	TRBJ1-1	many	TGCAGTGCCATATTTGGGGTGAACACTGAAGCTTTCTTT	CSAIFGVNTEAFF
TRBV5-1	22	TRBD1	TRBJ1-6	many	TGCGCCAGCAGCTTGGAATCTCCAGGACAGGGGATTCGGGGCCTTTATAATTCACCCCTCCACTTT	CASSLESPGQGIRGLYNSPLHF
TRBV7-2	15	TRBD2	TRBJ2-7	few	TGTGCCAGCAGCTTAGTGGGAGCGGGGGTCTACGAGCAGTACTTC	CASSLVGAGVYEQYF
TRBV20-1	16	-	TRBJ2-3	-	TGCAGTGCTAGTCCCCCACACGGAATTAGCACAGATACGCAGTATTTT	CSASPPHGISTDTQYF
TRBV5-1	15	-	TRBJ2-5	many	TGCGCCAGCAGCACGGACCCGCGGGGTCAAGAGACCCAGTACTTC	CASSTDPRGQETQYF
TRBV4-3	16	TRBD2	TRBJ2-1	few	TGCGCCAGCAGCCAGGAGTCTAGACTAGCGTACAATGAGCAGTTCTTC	CASSQESRLAYNEQFF
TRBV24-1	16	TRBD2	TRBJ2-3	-	TGTGCCACCAGTGGATCTAGCGGGGGGGTTCCTGATACGCAGTATTTT	CATSGSSGGVPDTQYF
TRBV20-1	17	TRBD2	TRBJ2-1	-	TGCAGTGCTAGAGATCGAGTGCGGGGGGGCCTCTACAATGAGCAGTTCTTC	CSARDRVRGGLYNEQFF
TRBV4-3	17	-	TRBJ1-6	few	TGCGCCAGCAGCCAAGAGGCGAGGGGTCATTATAATTCACCCCTCCACTTT	CASSQEARGHYNSPLHF
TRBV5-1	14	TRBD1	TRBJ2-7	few	TGCGCCAGCAGGTCCCCCGGGACAGGCTACGAGCAGTACTTC	CASRSPGTGYEQYF
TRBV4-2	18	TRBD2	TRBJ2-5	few	TGTGCCAGCAGCCAGAGGGAGGTAACTAGCGGGGGGATAGAGACCCAGTACTTC	CASSQREVTSGGIETQYF
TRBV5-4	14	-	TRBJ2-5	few	TGTGCCAGCAGCTTGATGACAGGTCAAGAGACCCAGTACTTC	CASSLMTGQETQYF
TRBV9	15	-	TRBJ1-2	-	TGTGCCAGCAGCGCCGATTGGGGGGGAAACTATGGCTACACCTTC	CASSADWGGNYGYTF
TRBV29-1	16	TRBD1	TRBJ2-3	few	TGCAGCGTGCCCGGGGACAGGTTGTTAAGCACAGATACGCAGTATTTT	CSVPGDRLLSTDTQYF
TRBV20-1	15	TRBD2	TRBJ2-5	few	TGCAGTGCTATCAGGGGACTAGCGGGGGGACAGACCCAGTACTTC	CSAIRGLAGGQTQYF
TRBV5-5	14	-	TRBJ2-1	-	TGTGCCAGCAGCCCCGGGACAACTCGTCATGAGCAGTTCTTC	CASSPGTTRHEQFF
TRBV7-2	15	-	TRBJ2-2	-	TGTGCCAGCAGCTTCGTGGTCTGGAACACCGGGGAGCTGTTTTTT	CASSFVVWNTGELFF
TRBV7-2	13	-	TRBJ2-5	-	TGTGCCAGCAGCCCTCAGAACCAAGAGACCCAGTACTTC	CASSPQNQETQYF
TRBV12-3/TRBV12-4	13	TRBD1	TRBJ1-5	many	TGTGCCAGCAGTCCACAGGGGAATCAGCCCCAGCATTTT	CASSPQGNQPQHF
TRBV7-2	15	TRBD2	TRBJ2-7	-	TGTGCCAGCAGCTTAGACCCTAGCGGTTCCTACGAGCAGTACTTC	CASSLDPSGSYEQYF
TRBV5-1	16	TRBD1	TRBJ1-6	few	TGCGCCAGCAGCTTGGGGACCACAGGGGGGAATTCACCCCTCCACTTT	CASSLGTTGGNSPLHF
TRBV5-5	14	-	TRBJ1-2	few	TGTGCCAGCAGCCCTGACGTAGGAGGATATGGCTACACCTTC	CASSPDVGGYGYTF
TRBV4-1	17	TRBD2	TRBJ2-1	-	TGCGCCAGCAGCCCTCGCCCAGTTAGCGGGGGGGCGAGTGAGCAGTTCTTC	CASSPRPVSGGASEQFF
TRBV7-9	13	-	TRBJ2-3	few	TGTGCCAGCAGCTTGGTTTTCGAGCATACGCAGTATTTT	CASSLVFEHTQYF
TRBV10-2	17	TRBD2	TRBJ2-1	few	TGCGCCAGCAGGGGACTAGCGGGGGGACATACTCACAATGAGCAGTTCTTC	CASRGLAGGHTHNEQFF
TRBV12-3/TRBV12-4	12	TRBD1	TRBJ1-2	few	TGTGCCAGCAGTCAGGGACAGCCACATGGTACCTTC	CASSQGQPHGTF
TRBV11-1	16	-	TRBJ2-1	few	TGTGCCAGCAGCCCGGCAGGGACAACCGCCTCCAATGAGCAGTTCTTC	CASSPAGTTASNEQFF
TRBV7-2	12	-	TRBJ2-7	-	TGTGCCAGCAGCTTAGTCAATTACGAGCAGTACTTC	CASSLVNYEQYF
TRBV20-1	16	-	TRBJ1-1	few	TGCAGTGCTATAAGGGGGGATTTGAACATGAACACTGAAGCTTTCTTT	CSAIRGDLNMNTEAFF
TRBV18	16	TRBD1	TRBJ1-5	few	TGTGCCAGCTCCGATCAGGGGGCGTCTAGCAATCAGCCCCAGCATTTT	CASSDQGASSNQPQHF